Below, one TCR beta chain is given with its context. The V segment lost 5 bases and the J segment 5 bases; nucleotides outside the gene matches: 11. Germline V gene data show CDR1 as SGHTA and CDR2 as FQGTGA. The CDR3 has 16 residues. The source of the sample is a study of cytomegalovirus exposure and HLA in healthy donors. The PCR made use of 60 Vbeta and 13 Jbeta primers. Method: immunoSEQ multiplex PCR; TCRdb's copy keeps in-frame clones and lacks some. Of over 100,000 clones listed, approximately 81% are singletons. Source material: PBMCs. The V and J genes are TRBV7-3 and TRBJ2-5, with 10 bases aligning to TRBD1. This TCR came from a woman in her twenties or thirties in good health and CMV-seronegative. This CDR3 reads CASSQWGQGMRETQYF. The CDR3 nucleotides read TGTGCCAGCAGCCAATGGGGACAGGGGATGCGGGAGACCCAGTACTTC. The full variable domain, completed using reference TRBV7-3 and TRBJ2-5, is GAGVSQTPSNKVTEKGKYVELRCDPISGHTALYWYRQSLGQGPEFLIYFQGTGAADDSGLPNDRFFAVRPEGSVSTLKIQRTERGDSAVYLCASSQWGQGMRETQYFGPGTRLLVL.